One and the same sample provided the 28 T cell receptor beta chains below, sequenced in a study of spatial heterogeneity in lung cancer. The sample's time point: sample taken at primary tumor resection. TCRdb reprocessed the 5' RACE reads via MiXCR and lists one record per CDR3 protein. The profile covers tens of thousands of distinct CDR3 sequences, with under 7.5% appearing a single time and around 43% taken by the ten largest. This material consisted of PBMCs, taken at surgery. The receptors were gathered from a female donor with early-stage non-small cell lung cancer.

This clonotype was counted at least ten times. The CDR3 is CASSLAVGLAGATDTQYF. CDR3 coding DNA: TGTGCCAGCAGCTTAGCGGTGGGGCTAGCGGGGGCCACAGATACGCAGTATTTT. This rearrangement joins TRBV7-2 to TRBJ2-3, with 10 bases fitting TRBD2. Germline V lookup: CDR1 SGHTA, CDR2 FQGNSA. The trim removed 0 bases at V and 2 bases at J, leaving 8 bases unmatched. The CDR3 loop spans 18 amino acids.

This clonotype was recorded many times. The chain links TRBV20-1 to TRBJ2-3, with unresolved D. The CDR3 extends over 14 amino acids. Germline CDR1 and CDR2: DFQATT and SNEGSKA (reference sequence). The V gene lost 2 bases and the J gene lost 5 bases, with 14 bases spanning the gap. The CDR3 DNA reads TGCAGTGCTAGAAGCCCGGGCCCGGGAGATACGCAGTATTTT. Encoded protein: CSARSPGPGDTQYF.

This clonotype was observed at least ten times. The chain carries TRBV29-1 and TRBJ2-7, with unresolved D. CDR1 and CDR2 (germline): SQVTM, ANQGSEA. Trimming pared 6 bases from V and 0 bases from J, leaving 12 bases between. The CDR3 spans 13 residues. CDR3 sequence reads: CSVKYRSSYEQYF. The CDR3 DNA is TGCAGCGTGAAATACCGCAGCTCCTACGAGCAGTACTTC.

This clonotype rates as medium-sized (0.01 to 0.1%). The chain carries TRBV12-5 and TRBJ2-1; tentatively, D is TRBD1 (5 bases). CDR3 size: 13 residues. Trimming shortened V by 3 bases and J by 9 bases, and 12 bases separated the two germline ends. CDR1 is LGHNT, CDR2 FRNRAP, per germline. The CDR3 protein is CASGFGHESEQFF. The CDR3 DNA sequence: TGTGCTAGTGGTTTCGGACACGAAAGTGAGCAGTTCTTC. The entire variable domain, with the rest obtained from reference TRBV12-5 and TRBJ2-1, is as follows: DARVTQTPRHKVTEMGQEVTMRCQPILGHNTVFWYRQTMMQGLELLAYFRNRAPLDDSGMPKDRFSAEMPDATLATLKIQPSEPRDSAVYFCASGFGHESEQFFGPGTRLTVL.

This clonotype was recorded at least ten times. The DNA of the CDR3 is TGCAGTGCTCCTGAGCGGGGGGGCCGATTGGGTGAGCAGTACTTC. Protein sequence: CSAPERGGRLGEQYF. The gene calls are TRBV20-1 and TRBJ2-7, with 10 bases fitting TRBD2. Germline CDR1 DFQATT, CDR2 SNEGSKA (reference sequence). This CDR3 has 15 residues. V lost 5 bases to trimming and J lost 7 bases; unmatched junction nucleotides: 14.

This clonotype appeared many times. The V and J genes are TRBV9 and TRBJ2-6; D is possibly TRBD2 (6 bases). The CDR3 covers 17 residues. V was cut by 4 bases and J by 8 bases, with 22 bases left in between. Germline V gene data show CDR1 as SGDLS and CDR2 as YYNGEE. CDR3: CASSLVEGRSWTNVLTF. In DNA, the CDR3 is TGTGCCAGCAGCTTGGTGGAGGGGAGATCTTGGACCAACGTCCTGACTTTC.

The J gene is TRBJ1-2, the V gene TRBV19, with 10 bases matching TRBD1. Trimming removed 7 bases from V and 4 bases from J; junction bases left unmatched: 15. The CDR3 contains 17 residues. Germline V gene data show CDR1 as LNHDA and CDR2 as SQIVND (reference sequence). This CDR3 is CASTSHGTGAISYGYTF. The CDR3 nucleotides read TGTGCCAGTACGTCCCACGGGACAGGGGCGATCAGCTATGGCTACACCTTC.

This clonotype has a count of ten or more. The V gene is TRBV28, the J gene TRBJ2-5; TRBD1 matches at 9 bases. Germline CDR1 MDHEN, CDR2 SYDVKM. J lost 5 bases, V lost 4 bases, and 8 bases had no gene match. The CDR3 extends over 15 amino acids. The CDR3 nucleotides are TGTGCCAGCAGTTACGGAACAGGGGGCCCGGAGACCCAGTACTTC. As protein: CASSYGTGGPETQYF.

The chain's CDR3 is CAISEGLAVQSYEQYF. DNA of the CDR3: TGTGCCATCAGTGAGGGACTAGCGGTGCAATCCTACGAGCAGTACTTC. This chain links TRBV10-3 with TRBJ2-7, with 10 bases that match TRBD2. The CDR3 loop spans 16 amino acids. Per the germline V gene, CDR1 is ENHRY and CDR2 is SYGVKD. Unmatched junction bases numbered 5, after V lost 2 bases and J lost 1 base.

This clonotype was seen many times. This rearrangement joins TRBV20-1 to TRBJ2-7, with a possible D match to TRBD2 (6 bases). Germline V gene lookup returns CDR1 DFQATT and CDR2 SNEGSKA (reference sequence). This CDR3 is built from 16 residues. With 2 bases removed from V and 2 bases from J, the gap between germline ends came to 19 bases. Here the CDR3 DNA reads TGCAGTGCTAGACTCCCGGGGGATAGGGAAGCCTACGAGCAGTACTTC. It encodes CSARLPGDREAYEQYF.

This clonotype was seen many times. V and J are TRBV29-1 and TRBJ2-1; D possibly uses TRBD1 or TRBD2 (5 bases each). The CDR3 spans 14 residues. CDR1 and CDR2 from the germline V gene are SQVTM and ANQGSEA. In nucleotides, the CDR3 is TGCACCGCCCTATCTTTGGGACCCGGGGATGAGCAGTTCTTC. Translating gives CTALSLGPGDEQFF.

This clonotype has ten or more counts. J is TRBJ1-2 and V is TRBV10-3; D is unclear. Germline V gene sequence: CDR1 ENHRY, CDR2 SYGVKD. The CDR3 runs to 16 residues. Trimming cost V 2 bases and J 0 bases, with 13 bases left between them. The CDR3 reads CAISEPDGAANYGYTF. In DNA, the CDR3 is TGTGCCATCAGTGAGCCCGACGGAGCAGCTAACTATGGCTACACCTTC.

CDR3 sequence (DNA): TGTGCCAGCAGAGTTTTGGGGGGCTGGGGGGCGAGCACAGATACGCAGTATTTT. Its translation is CASRVLGGWGASTDTQYF. This chain links TRBV28 with TRBJ2-3, with D possibly called TRBD1 or TRBD2 (6 bases each). The V gene's germline CDR1 is MDHEN and CDR2 SYDVKM. The CDR3 extends over 18 amino acids. The V end was cut by 6 bases, the J end by 0 bases, with 22 bases between.

CDR3 residues: CSARRGQYNEQFF. The CDR3 DNA reads as TGCAGTGCTAGACGGGGGCAGTACAATGAGCAGTTCTTC. The gene calls are TRBV20-1 and TRBJ2-1; D may correspond to TRBD1 or TRBD2 (6 bases each). The V and J ends lost 2 bases and 4 bases respectively, with 9 bases between them. Germline assignment: CDR1 DFQATT and CDR2 SNEGSKA (reference sequence). The length of the CDR3 is 13 residues.

The rearrangement links TRBV6-2 or TRBV6-3 to TRBJ1-2, with TRBD1 as a possible D gene (5 bases). V was cut by 6 bases and J by 6 bases, with 20 bases left in between. Per the germline V gene, CDR1 is MNHEY and CDR2 is SVGEGT. The CDR3 is 15 amino acids. The DNA of the CDR3 is TGTGCCAGCAGATTCCCCAGGACGGAGGGGAATGGCTACACCTTC. It codes for CASRFPRTEGNGYTF.

This clonotype came up a few times. This chain's CDR3 is CASSLGASDKNGYTF. CDR3 nucleotide sequence: TGTGCCAGCAGCCTGGGGGCGTCAGACAAAAATGGCTACACCTTC. This chain connects TRBV7-8 to TRBJ1-2; D might be TRBD1 (6 bases). Between the trimmed V and J ends, which lost 5 bases and 6 bases, there was a span of 19 bases. Germline V gene data show CDR1 as SGHVS and CDR2 as FQNEAQ. This CDR3 spans 15 amino acids.

This chain connects TRBV7-7 to TRBJ2-3; D is unresolved. CDR1 and CDR2 from the germline V gene are SSHAT and FNYEAQ (reference sequence). CDR3 length: 15 residues. The V and J ends lost 2 bases and 4 bases respectively, with 13 bases between them. The CDR3 DNA reads TGTGCCAGCAGCTTATCTTTAAATCCGGCAGATACGCAGTATTTT. Translating it yields CASSLSLNPADTQYF. The variable domain in full, completed from reference TRBV7-7 and TRBJ2-3, reads GAGVSQSPRYKVTKRGQDVTLRCDPISSHATLYWYQQALGQGPEFLTYFNYEAQPDKSGLPSDRFSAERPEGSISTLTIQRTEQRDSAMYRCASSLSLNPADTQYFGPGTRLTVL.

This clonotype has ten or more counts. V gene TRBV4-1 combines with J gene TRBJ2-4; 8 bases align to TRBD2. The CDR3 totals 24 residues. With V trimmed by 0 bases and J by 1 base, 26 bases remained unmatched. The germline V gene encodes CDR1 MGHRA and CDR2 YSYEKL. CDR3 nucleotides: TGCGCCAGCAGCCAAGACCCCGACACCCTGACTAGCGTACTCCCTTTGGGGGCCAAAAACATTCAGTACTTC. Its translation is CASSQDPDTLTSVLPLGAKNIQYF.

This clonotype came up many times. The chain recombines TRBV9 with TRBJ2-7; 9 bases map to TRBD2. The CDR3 is made up of 15 amino acids. Germline V lookup: CDR1 SGDLS, CDR2 YYNGEE. The V segment lost 0 bases and the J segment 0 bases; nucleotides outside the gene matches: 1. CDR3 sequence (DNA): TGTGCCAGCAGCGTAGGCGGGGGGGGCTCCTACGAGCAGTACTTC. It yields the protein CASSVGGGGSYEQYF.

At least ten counts were recorded for this clonotype. J is TRBJ2-5 and V is TRBV10-3, with TRBD1 matching over 11 bases. CDR1 is ENHRY, CDR2 SYGVKD, per germline. Trimming took 6 bases from V and 4 from J; bases not matched to a gene: 10. This CDR3 comprises 16 residues. The CDR3 here is CAISMGQGDFGETQYF. The CDR3 DNA is TGTGCCATCAGCATGGGACAGGGGGATTTCGGAGAGACCCAGTACTTC.

The sample holds a few counts of this clonotype. The chain employs TRBV6-2 or TRBV6-3 and TRBJ2-7; a possible D gene is TRBD1 (5 bases). The CDR3 has 11 amino acids. Per the germline V gene, CDR1 is MNHEY and CDR2 is SVGEGT. Trimming removed 6 bases from V and 3 bases from J, with 6 bases in between. This chain's CDR3 is CASRDNYEQYF. CDR3 coding DNA: TGTGCCAGCAGGGACAACTACGAGCAGTACTTC.

This clonotype was seen only a few times. V is TRBV5-4 and J is TRBJ2-2; 7 nucleotides match TRBD1. Germline V gene lookup returns CDR1 SGHNT and CDR2 YYREEE (reference sequence). With 4 bases clipped from V and 4 bases from J, the junction kept 10 bases outside the gene matches. This CDR3 has 16 residues. Here the CDR3 reads CASSPSQGSSTGELFF. For the CDR3, the DNA is TGTGCCAGCAGCCCCTCACAGGGGTCTAGCACCGGGGAGCTGTTTTTT.

V is TRBV2 and J is TRBJ2-7, with D unclear. The V gene lost 6 bases and the J gene lost 4 bases, with 16 bases spanning the gap. The CDR3 loop spans 14 amino acids. Germline assignment: CDR1 SNHLY and CDR2 FYNNEI. CDR3 sequence: CASRPTYARYEQYF. The CDR3 DNA follows: TGTGCCAGCAGGCCCACGTATGCGCGGTACGAGCAGTACTTC.

V and J are TRBV5-4 and TRBJ1-2; D is unclear. The CDR3 is 14 residues long. The germline V gene has CDR1 SGHNT and CDR2 YYREEE (reference sequence). The V and J ends lost 5 bases and 1 base respectively, with 12 bases between them. The CDR3 sequence is CASRLSGLNYGYTF. CDR3 bases: TGTGCCAGCAGGCTATCGGGTCTTAACTATGGCTACACCTTC.

This clonotype was counted a few times. The rearrangement uses TRBV7-2 and TRBJ1-5; TRBD1 aligns across 10 bases. Per the germline V gene, CDR1 is SGHTA and CDR2 is FQGNSA. Unmatched junction bases numbered 6, after V lost 5 bases and J lost 5 bases. CDR3 length: 15 amino acids. Written as DNA, the CDR3 is TGTGCCAGCAGCACCCTAGGGACAGGGGATCAGCCCCAGCATTTT. As protein: CASSTLGTGDQPQHF.

The chain links TRBV18 to TRBJ1-4; D remains ambiguous. Trimming removed 3 bases from V and 6 bases from J, with 14 bases in between. CDR3 length: 15 amino acids. Germline CDR1 KGHSH, CDR2 LQKENI. In DNA, the CDR3 is TGTGCCAGCTCACCCACTATGATGACCGATGAAAAACTGTTTTTT. Translation gives CASSPTMMTDEKLFF.

The chain couples TRBV2 to TRBJ2-1; the D gene is possibly TRBD1 (6 bases). Trimming removed 4 bases from V and 2 bases from J, with 12 bases in between. The germline V gene has CDR1 SNHLY and CDR2 FYNNEI. CDR3 length equals 15 residues. The DNA for the CDR3 is TGTGCCAGCAGTGCGACAGGCCTCCCCTACAATGAGCAGTTCTTC. This encodes CASSATGLPYNEQFF. The full variable domain, its missing parts supplied by reference TRBV2 and TRBJ2-1, is EPEVTQTPSHQVTQMGQEVILRCVPISNHLYFYWYRQILGQKVEFLVSFYNNEISEKSEIFDDQFSVERPDGSNFTLKIRSTKLEDSAMYFCASSATGLPYNEQFFGPGTRLTVL.

This clonotype showed up just a few times. This rearrangement joins TRBV6-6 to TRBJ2-1; D tentatively fits TRBD1 or TRBD2 (5 bases each). Germline V gives CDR1 MNHNY, CDR2 SVGAGI (reference sequence). The CDR3 totals 13 residues. Trimming left V 6 bases short and J 9 bases short, with 15 bases between. The CDR3 reads CASRPSGPGEQFF. The CDR3 DNA is TGTGCCAGCAGGCCATCGGGACCGGGTGAGCAGTTCTTC.